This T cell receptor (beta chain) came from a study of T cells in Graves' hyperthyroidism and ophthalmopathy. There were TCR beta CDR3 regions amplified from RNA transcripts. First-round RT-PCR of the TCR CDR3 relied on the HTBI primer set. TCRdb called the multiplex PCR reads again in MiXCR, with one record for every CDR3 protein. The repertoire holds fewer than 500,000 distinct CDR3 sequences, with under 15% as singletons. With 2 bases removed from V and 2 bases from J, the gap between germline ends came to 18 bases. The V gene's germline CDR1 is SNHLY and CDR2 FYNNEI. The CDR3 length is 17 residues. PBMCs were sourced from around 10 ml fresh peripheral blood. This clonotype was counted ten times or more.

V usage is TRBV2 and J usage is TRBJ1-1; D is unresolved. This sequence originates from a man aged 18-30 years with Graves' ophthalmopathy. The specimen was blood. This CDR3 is CASSEREPGQYNTEAFF. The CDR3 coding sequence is TGTGCCAGCAGTGAAAGAGAGCCTGGTCAGTATAACACTGAAGCTTTCTTT.